Below are 30 T cell receptor beta chains sequenced from a single sample in a study of blood T cell repertoires in COVID-19. TCRdb's copy holds only in-frame clones and misses some; the assay was immunoSEQ multiplex PCR. Of about 36,000 clones detected, 81% appear once; the ten largest clones hold around two fifths. Sample: peripheral blood. These TCRs come from a human donor in a cohort sampled during active or convalescent COVID-19. The donor label of this sample is uncertain.

The genes are TRBV2 and TRBJ2-7; 8 bases are shared with TRBD2. The germline V gene encodes CDR1 SNHLY and CDR2 FYNNEI. V shed 5 bases, J shed 7 bases, and the junction held 10 bases outside the gene matches. The CDR3 totals 14 residues. The CDR3 spells CASSPIAGKGEQYF. DNA for the CDR3: TGTGCCAGCAGTCCAATAGCGGGAAAGGGTGAGCAGTACTTC.

The chain has TRBV7-2 and TRBJ1-1, with TRBD1 as a possible D gene (6 bases). This CDR3 spans 15 amino acids. Trimming left V 5 bases short and J 1 base short, with 14 bases between. The germline V gene encodes CDR1 SGHTA and CDR2 FQGNSA. Written as DNA, the CDR3 is TGTGCCAGCAGCATGATTATACAGGGGAACACTGAAGCTTTCTTT. This gives the protein CASSMIIQGNTEAFF.

The V and J genes are TRBV19 and TRBJ1-2; a weak D match, TRBD1 (5 bases). CDR1 LNHDA and CDR2 SQIVND come from the germline V gene (reference sequence). V lost 5 bases, J lost 5 bases, and 15 bases lay in between. The CDR3 covers 14 residues. The CDR3 bases are TGTGCCAGTAGTGCTCAGGGTGTTGGGTATGGCTACACCTTC. Encoded protein: CASSAQGVGYGYTF.

The V call is TRBV19, the J call TRBJ2-2, with 11 bases aligning to TRBD1. V shed 10 bases and J 5 bases; nucleotides not matched to a gene: 6. Germline-derived CDR1 and CDR2 are LNHDA and SQIVND (reference sequence). The CDR3 runs 14 residues. The CDR3 nucleotides are TGTGCCACCGGGACAGGGGGAATGACCGGGGAGCTGTTTTTT. Translation: CATGTGGMTGELFF.

V is TRBV24-1 and J is TRBJ2-1; D not resolved. Germline V lookup: CDR1 KGHDR, CDR2 SFDVKD. V was clipped by 3 bases and J by 8 bases, with 13 bases between them. The CDR3 contains 14 residues. CDR3 protein: CATSDPSGSDEQFF. The CDR3, as DNA: TGTGCCACCAGTGATCCTTCAGGATCTGATGAGCAGTTCTTC.

The chain joins TRBV6-6 to TRBJ1-1; D uncertain. The germline gives CDR1 MNHNY, CDR2 SVGAGI (reference sequence). The CDR3 loop spans 15 amino acids. V was cut by 5 bases and J by 1 base, with 14 bases left in between. In DNA form, the CDR3 reads TGTGCCAGCAGTCACCCGGTCGCAGGGAACACTGAAGCTTTCTTT. Its translation is CASSHPVAGNTEAFF.

This chain connects TRBV5-1 to TRBJ2-3; 12 positions agree with TRBD2. Germline CDR1 is SGHRS and CDR2 is YFSETQ. This CDR3 spans 16 amino acids. V lost 3 bases and J lost 1; bases outside the gene matches: 3. The CDR3 DNA is TGCGCCAGCAGCTCGGGACTAGCGGGCGGCACAGATACGCAGTATTTT. Protein: CASSSGLAGGTDTQYF.

This rearrangement joins TRBV6-6 to TRBJ1-2; no reliable D call. V lost 1 base and J lost 6, with 15 bases in between. CDR3 length: 15 residues. Germline V gene sequence: CDR1 MNHNY, CDR2 SVGAGI (reference sequence). CDR3 residues: CASSYLMDSTHGYTF. The CDR3, as DNA: TGTGCCAGCAGTTACTTGATGGACTCTACCCATGGCTACACCTTC.

This clone was detected only a few times. The chain is built from TRBV19 and TRBJ2-3; 7 nucleotides line up with TRBD2. V trimming: 3 bases; J trimming: 1 base; junction bases outside the gene matches: 7. The germline gives CDR1 LNHDA, CDR2 SQIVND (reference sequence). The CDR3 contains 16 residues. CDR3 sequence reads: CASSMSLAAGTDTQYF. CDR3 in DNA: TGTGCCAGTAGTATGAGCCTAGCGGCAGGCACAGATACGCAGTATTTT.

The chain links TRBV11-3 to TRBJ1-2; 8 bases are a match to TRBD1. CDR1 and CDR2 from the germline V gene are SGHNT and YENEEA. The CDR3 extends over 13 amino acids. Unmatched junction bases numbered 2, after V lost 5 bases and J lost 3 bases. CDR3 bases: TGTGCCAGCAGCGACAGGGGAGACTATGGCTACACCTTC. Protein sequence: CASSDRGDYGYTF.

The V gene is TRBV13, the J gene TRBJ2-3; 13 bases map to TRBD2. Trimming took 4 bases from V and 4 from J; bases not matched to a gene: 5. This CDR3 comprises 16 residues. The germline gives CDR1 PRHDT, CDR2 FYEKMQ (reference sequence). DNA for the CDR3: TGTGCCAGCAGCTCGACTAGCGGGAGGCTGGCAGATACGCAGTATTTT. It encodes CASSSTSGRLADTQYF.

Worth noting for this clone: At one boundary the junction diverges from the germline segment, which might be a read error. This chain uses TRBV20-1 with TRBJ2-3; D might be TRBD2 (6 bases). Looked up from germline, CDR1 is DFQATT and CDR2 is SNEGSKA (reference sequence). This CDR3 comprises 9 residues. The CDR3 sequence: CSTSSSESF. The DNA for the CDR3 is TGCAGCACCAGTTCTAGCGAGAGTTTT.

V gene TRBV19 combines with J gene TRBJ2-1; the match to TRBD1 covers 9 bases. The CDR3 spans 14 residues. Germline CDR1 and CDR2: LNHDA and SQIVND (reference sequence). V shed 5 bases, J shed 12 bases, and the junction held 11 bases outside the gene matches. The CDR3 loop reads CASSPRDRVPGQFF. CDR3 sequence (DNA): TGTGCCAGTAGTCCGCGGGACAGGGTCCCTGGGCAGTTCTTC.

The chain links TRBV6-6 to TRBJ2-1, with 10 bases aligning to TRBD2. The CDR3 is made up of 16 amino acids. Germline-derived CDR1 and CDR2 are MNHNY and SVGAGI (reference sequence). J gave up 4 bases and V 5 bases, and 8 bases lay outside the gene matches. As DNA, the CDR3 is TGTGCCAGCAGTCGAAGCGGGAGGGCCGGTTACAATGAGCAGTTCTTC. Its protein is CASSRSGRAGYNEQFF.

The chain recombines TRBV6-5 with TRBJ1-1, with no clear D. V gave up 5 bases and J gave up 1 base, with 11 bases separating them. This CDR3 has 14 residues. Germline CDR1 MNHEY, CDR2 SVGAGI. As DNA, the CDR3 is TGTGCCAGCAGTCTTGACCTAGGGAACACTGAAGCTTTCTTT. Translated, it gives CASSLDLGNTEAFF.

This chain links TRBV5-1 with TRBJ2-3; TRBD1 matches at 9 bases. J lost 9 bases, V lost 2 bases, and 7 bases had no gene match. In germline, CDR1 is SGHRS, CDR2 YFSETQ. The CDR3 contains 14 residues. The CDR3 spells CASSFGTGPSTQYF. CDR3 coding DNA: TGCGCCAGCAGCTTCGGGACAGGGCCGTCGACGCAGTATTTT.

This chain connects TRBV23-1 to TRBJ2-7, with D uncertain. TRBV23-1 is marked as an open reading frame, function uncertain. The length of the CDR3 is 11 residues. This CDR3 is CDNSAFYEQYF. The CDR3 DNA reads TGCGACAATTCAGCGTTCTACGAGCAGTACTTC.

The chain uses TRBV3-1 (or the pseudogene TRBV3-2) and TRBJ1-1; the D gene is possibly TRBD1 (5 bases). V lost 4 bases to trimming and J lost 6 bases, with 12 bases between them. In germline, CDR1 is LGHDT, CDR2 YNNKEL (reference sequence). The CDR3 consists of 13 residues. In DNA, the CDR3 is TGTGCCAGCAGCCCCCGGGGGGTCTCTGAAGCTTTCTTT. It specifies CASSPRGVSEAFF.

This chain joins TRBV2 and TRBJ1-6; D not resolved. The CDR3 covers 13 residues. Germline loops: CDR1 SNHLY, CDR2 FYNNEI. V was trimmed by 7 bases and J by 10 bases, leaving 14 bases between them. CDR3 in amino acids: CASTAGIGSPLHF. The CDR3 DNA is TGTGCCAGCACAGCAGGAATCGGATCACCCCTCCACTTT.

V and J are TRBV19 and TRBJ2-2; 7 bases agree with TRBD1. The CDR3 spans 15 residues. Germline-derived CDR1 and CDR2 are LNHDA and SQIVND (reference sequence). The J segment lost 4 bases and the V segment lost 7 bases, leaving 9 bases of the junction unmatched. The CDR3 protein is CASTPGGLGTGELFF. In nucleotides, the CDR3 is TGTGCCAGTACCCCAGGGGGTTTAGGCACCGGGGAGCTGTTTTTT.

The chain employs TRBV29-1 and TRBJ2-2; TRBD1 matches at 7 bases. V gave up 4 bases and J gave up 3 bases; unmatched junction bases: 5. Germline CDR1 SQVTM, CDR2 ANQGSEA. CDR3 length equals 14 residues. The CDR3 DNA reads TGCAGCGTTGCTAGGACAGGTGACACCGGGGAGCTGTTTTTT. It translates to CSVARTGDTGELFF.

The chain joins TRBV7-2 to TRBJ2-7; TRBD1 matches 10 bases. Germline CDR1 and CDR2: SGHTA and FQGNSA. This CDR3 has 13 residues. J was trimmed by 3 bases and V by 6 bases; bases with no gene match: 2. Here the CDR3 reads CASSRDRGYEQYF. The CDR3 DNA sequence: TGTGCCAGCAGTCGGGACAGGGGCTACGAGCAGTACTTC. The full variable domain, rest sourced from reference TRBV7-2 and TRBJ2-7, is GAGVSQSPSNKVTEKGKDVELRCDPISGHTALYWYRQSLGQGLEFLIYFQGNSAPDKSGLPSDRFSAERTGGSVSTLTIQRTQQEDSAVYLCASSRDRGYEQYFGPGTRLTVT.

V and J are TRBV6-2 or TRBV6-3 and TRBJ2-1; a possible D gene is TRBD1 (6 bases). Germline lookup yields CDR1 MNHEY and CDR2 SVGEGT. CDR3 length: 15 amino acids. V lost 6 bases and J 0 bases, leaving 12 bases between the germline ends. The CDR3 nucleotides read TGTGCCAGCAGCATCCGGGACACCTCCTACAATGAGCAGTTCTTC. It is translated as CASSIRDTSYNEQFF.

The V and J genes are TRBV29-1 and TRBJ1-1; D is ambiguous. V lost 3 bases and J lost 0, with 8 bases in between. The CDR3 covers 13 residues. The germline V gene has CDR1 SQVTM and CDR2 ANQGSEA. Written as DNA, the CDR3 is TGCAGCGTTGAGGGAGAACTGAACACTGAAGCTTTCTTT. This sequence encodes CSVEGELNTEAFF.

The V and J genes are TRBV7-9 and TRBJ1-1; 8 bases map to TRBD1. The CDR3 totals 12 residues. The V and J ends lost 8 bases and 1 base, in that order; junction bases with no gene match: 0. CDR1 is SEHNR, CDR2 FQNEAQ, per germline (reference sequence). The CDR3 region is CASDRGNTEAFF. The DNA of the CDR3 is TGTGCCAGCGACAGGGGGAACACTGAAGCTTTCTTT.

The V call is TRBV19, the J call TRBJ2-7; D uncertain. This CDR3 has 11 residues. V was pared by 4 bases and J by 4 bases, with 5 bases between. Germline V gives CDR1 LNHDA, CDR2 SQIVND (reference sequence). CDR3: CASSNLYEQYF. DNA for the CDR3: TGTGCCAGTAGTAACCTATACGAGCAGTACTTC.

The CDR3 DNA reads as TGTCCCTACTTCTCAGGGGGCCCCCTACGAGTAAGCTTTCAGTACTTC. Its protein is CPYFSGGPLRVSFQYF. The chain joins TRBV10-3 to TRBJ2-7; 8 nucleotides agree with TRBD1. Germline V gene lookup returns CDR1 ENHRY and CDR2 SYGVKD. This CDR3 contains 16 residues.

The CDR3 is CASSIAGLGMNEQFF. DNA for the CDR3: TGTGCCAGTAGTATAGCTGGACTAGGGATGAATGAGCAGTTCTTC. V is TRBV19 and J is TRBJ2-1, with 7 bases lining up with TRBD2. The germline V gene has CDR1 LNHDA and CDR2 SQIVND (reference sequence). The CDR3 has 15 residues. With V trimmed by 1 base and J by 7 bases, 7 bases remained unmatched. Using reference TRBV19 and TRBJ2-1 for the parts outside the CDR3, the full variable domain is DGGITQSPKYLFRKEGQNVTLSCEQNLNHDAMYWYRQDPGQGLRLIYYSQIVNDFQKGDIAEGYSVSREKKESFPLTVTSAQKNPTAFYLCASSIAGLGMNEQFFGPGTRLTVL.

This clone was seen a single time. The V and J genes are TRBV11-3 and TRBJ2-7, with TRBD2 identical over 7 bases. With V trimmed by 5 bases and J by 6 bases, 4 bases remained unmatched. Germline CDR1 SGHNT, CDR2 YENEEA. The CDR3 is 12 residues long. The CDR3: CASSPRLAEQYF. The CDR3 nucleotides are TGTGCCAGCAGCCCTAGACTAGCCGAGCAGTACTTC.

The chain uses TRBV30 and TRBJ1-5; tentatively, D is TRBD1 (5 bases). CDR1 GTSNPN and CDR2 SVGIG come from the germline V gene (reference sequence). Trimming stripped 0 bases from V and 1 base from J, with 7 bases between. CDR3 size: 14 residues. The CDR3 DNA is TGTGCCTGGAGTGTTGGGGGGAGCAATCAGCCCCAGCATTTT. Translation: CAWSVGGSNQPQHF. Drawing the rest from reference TRBV30 and TRBJ1-5, the complete variable domain is SQTIHQWPATLVQPVGSPLSLECTVEGTSNPNLYWYRQAAGRGLQLLFYSVGIGQISSEVPQNLSASRPQDRQFILSSKKLLLSDSGFYLCAWSVGGSNQPQHFGDGTRLSIL.